The 13 T cell receptor beta chains in this list originate from one sample, sequenced in a study of regulatory and conventional T cells in RAG deficiency. Measured with immunoSEQ multiplex PCR; TCRdb has only the in-frame clones, and not every one. The repertoire consists of about 28,000 clones, with just over 90% occurring once and the leading ten covering approximately 0.82%. The sorted regulatory T cells were CD4+, CD25-high and CD127-low, with genomic DNA sequenced. This same sample was also taken into another study, of regulatory T cells. That source notes: Primers: 52 TRBV forward and 13 TRBJ reverse.

The sample was Tregs sorted from blood. All receptors come from a human donor in good health.

V usage is TRBV5-6 and J usage is TRBJ1-1; D possibly corresponds to TRBD1 (5 bases). The germline CDR1 and CDR2 sequences are SGHDT and YYEEEE. The CDR3 contains 14 residues. V was cut by 4 bases and J by 1 base, with 11 bases left in between. CDR3 DNA sequence: TGTGCCAGCAGCAAGGACGGGGGGAACACTGAAGCTTTCTTT. It is translated as CASSKDGGNTEAFF.

V usage is TRBV12-1 and J usage is TRBJ2-7; the D call of TRBD1 is as the table states it, not checked on the DNA. TRBV12-1 is a pseudogene. There are 14 residues in the CDR3. The CDR3 sequence: CASSHGTGGYEQYF. CDR3 nucleotides: TGTGCCAGCAGCCACGGGACAGGGGGCTACGAGCAGTACTTC.

This clone was seen a few times. This rearrangement joins TRBV2 to TRBJ2-1; 9 bases align to TRBD2. CDR1 is SNHLY, CDR2 FYNNEI, per germline. V lost 6 bases to trimming and J lost 1 base; unmatched junction nucleotides: 7. This CDR3 region has 16 residues. CDR3 amino acids: CASRREAGGSYNEQFF. The CDR3 DNA is TGTGCCAGCAGACGAGAAGCGGGGGGATCCTACAATGAGCAGTTCTTC.

This chain connects TRBV28 to TRBJ1-1; D unresolved. Germline loops: CDR1 MDHEN, CDR2 SYDVKM. The CDR3 contains 14 residues. Trimming took off 5 bases at V and 1 base at J, with 11 bases between the two ends. The CDR3 here is CASSITRGNTEAFF. As DNA, the CDR3 is TGTGCCAGCAGTATCACACGTGGGAACACTGAAGCTTTCTTT.

This sequence joins TRBV6-1 and TRBJ1-6; D remains unclear. V lost 6 bases and J 2 bases, leaving 8 bases between the germline ends. CDR1 MNHNS and CDR2 SASEGT come from the germline V gene. There are 14 residues in the CDR3. In nucleotides, the CDR3 is TGTGCCAGCAGCTCCACAACCTATAATTCACCCCTCCACTTT. This codes for CASSSTTYNSPLHF.

This sequence joins TRBV6-6 and TRBJ1-5; possibly TRBD1 for D (6 bases). Germline V CDR1 and CDR2: MNHNY, SVGAGI (reference sequence). V lost 7 bases, J lost 1 base, and 17 bases lay in between. The length of the CDR3 is 16 residues. DNA for the CDR3: TGTGCCAGCACCCTGGCGGGGGGCGTAAGCAATCAGCCCCAGCATTTT. Its protein is CASTLAGGVSNQPQHF.

J is TRBJ1-1 and V is TRBV6-1; 9 nucleotides line up with TRBD1. The CDR3 consists of 16 residues. Germline-derived CDR1 and CDR2 are MNHNS and SASEGT. Losses at the gene ends were 0 bases for V and 4 bases for J; bases not matched to a gene: 6. Here the CDR3 DNA reads TGTGCCAGCAGTGAAGCTACAGGGGGCAGGGGCACTGAAGCTTTCTTT. Protein product: CASSEATGGRGTEAFF.

The V gene is TRBV27, the J gene TRBJ2-4; a weak D match, TRBD2 (6 bases). The CDR3 loop spans 15 amino acids. Trimming stripped 4 bases from V and 1 base from J, with 11 bases between. Germline V gene sequence: CDR1 MNHEY, CDR2 SMNVEV (reference sequence). CDR3 in DNA: TGTGCCAGCAGTTCCGGGGAGGCTGCCAAAAACATTCAGTACTTC. This translates into CASSSGEAAKNIQYF.

This sequence joins TRBV29-1 and TRBJ1-2; 11 nucleotides line up with TRBD1. The V and J ends lost 6 bases and 2 bases, in that order; junction bases with no gene match: 20. The CDR3 spans 19 residues. CDR1 SQVTM and CDR2 ANQGSEA come from the germline V gene. CDR3: CSVRVAPGTGGGKNYGYTF. CDR3 sequence (DNA): TGCAGCGTACGTGTGGCCCCCGGGACAGGGGGTGGAAAAAACTATGGCTACACCTTC.

This chain joins TRBV28 and TRBJ2-7; D is unclear. Per the germline V gene, CDR1 is MDHEN and CDR2 is SYDVKM. Trimming took off 6 bases at V and 4 bases at J, with 10 bases between the two ends. CDR3 length: 12 amino acids. The CDR3 coding sequence is TGTGCCAGCAGCACGCCTAGGTACGAGCAGTACTTC. As protein: CASSTPRYEQYF.

This clone was detected only once. The rearrangement links TRBV6-6 to TRBJ2-5; 9 nucleotides align to TRBD2. Germline CDR1 is MNHNY and CDR2 is SVGAGI (reference sequence). After removal of 7 bases from V and 4 bases from J, the junction contained 13 bases not matched to a gene. The CDR3 contains 16 residues. CDR3 in DNA: TGTGCCAGCACCCGCGGGGGAGCGGGGGGCGGAGAGACCCAGTACTTC. This encodes CASTRGGAGGGETQYF.

The chain uses TRBV6-5 and TRBJ1-2; D not certain. V lost 6 bases to trimming and J lost 5 bases, with 7 bases between them. Germline V gene sequence: CDR1 MNHEY, CDR2 SVGAGI. This CDR3 contains 11 residues. Here the CDR3 DNA reads TGTGCCAGCAGGCGATTTTATGGCTACACCTTC. Protein product: CASRRFYGYTF.

The rearrangement uses TRBV29-1 and TRBJ1-2, with 9 bases fitting TRBD1. J lost 4 bases, V lost 7 bases, and 13 bases had no gene match. The V gene's germline CDR1 is SQVTM and CDR2 ANQGSEA. This CDR3 has 15 amino acids. The CDR3 protein is CSAFRSPGQGYGYTF. CDR3 nucleotide sequence: TGCAGCGCTTTCCGGAGTCCGGGACAGGGCTATGGCTACACCTTC.